These 32 T cell receptor beta chains originate from one sample sequenced in a study of graft-versus-host responses after intestinal transplantation. Intraepithelial lymphocytes and lamina propria lymphocytes were released through processing of graft tissue. Sequencing was performed with immunoSEQ multiplex PCR; in TCRdb, only in-frame clones are kept and a portion is missing. Of about 9,600 clones detected, 77% appear once; the ten largest clones hold about 19%. The sequences come from ileum tissue, collected about 430 days after intestinal transplantation. All receptors come from a human patient who received an intestinal transplant, so some T cells may come from the graft donor.

The genes are TRBV29-1 and TRBJ1-2, with TRBD1 identical over 7 bases. V lost 0 bases and J lost 5; bases outside the gene matches: 6. In germline, CDR1 is SQVTM, CDR2 ANQGSEA. This CDR3 spans 14 amino acids. The CDR3 protein is CSVEDRQGGYGYTF. CDR3 coding DNA: TGCAGCGTTGAAGATCGGCAGGGGGGGTATGGCTACACCTTC.

The V gene is TRBV11-2, the J gene TRBJ2-2; 8 positions agree with TRBD1. This CDR3 has 13 amino acids. J gave up 12 bases and V 0 bases, and 3 bases lay outside the gene matches. Germline CDR1 SGHAT, CDR2 FQNNGV. CDR3 sequence (DNA): TGTGCCAGCAGCTTAGATAGGACAGGGAAGCTGTTTTTT. Translation gives CASSLDRTGKLFF. The complete variable domain, with remaining parts taken from reference TRBV11-2 and TRBJ2-2, reads EAGVAQSPRYKIIEKRQSVAFWCNPISGHATLYWYQQILGQGPKLLIQFQNNGVVDDSQLPKDRFSAERLKGVDSTLKIQPAKLEDSAVYLCASSLDRTGKLFFGEGSRLTVL.

The rearrangement links TRBV5-1 to TRBJ2-2; tentatively, D is TRBD1 (5 bases). The CDR3 has 13 residues. Trimming removed 2 bases from V and 6 bases from J, with 8 bases in between. Germline-derived CDR1 and CDR2 are SGHRS and YFSETQ. In DNA, the CDR3 is TGCGCCAGCAGCTTCTCAGGGCCCGGGGAGCTGTTTTTT. This encodes CASSFSGPGELFF.

This sequence joins TRBV10-3 and TRBJ2-7, with D possibly TRBD2 on 5 matching bases. Germline CDR1 is ENHRY and CDR2 is SYGVKD. Trimming took 8 bases from V and 5 from J, leaving 19 bases between them. The CDR3 covers 14 residues. The CDR3 region has the DNA TGTGCCATCTTGGACCGTGGGAGATCAGACGAGCAGTACTTC. Its translation is CAILDRGRSDEQYF.

The chain carries TRBV6-1 and TRBJ2-7, with D uncertain. The CDR3 totals 13 residues. Between the trimmed V and J ends, which lost 2 bases and 12 bases, there was a span of 17 bases. The germline V gene encodes CDR1 MNHNS and CDR2 SASEGT. For the CDR3, the DNA is TGTGCCAGCAGTGAATACTCTGGAGTTAGACCGTACTTC. Translating it yields CASSEYSGVRPYF.

V is TRBV9 and J is TRBJ2-1, with a possible D match to TRBD2 (5 bases). Trimming left V 0 bases short and J 8 bases short, with 12 bases between. This CDR3 is built from 14 residues. Germline values: CDR1 SGDLS, CDR2 YYNGEE. This chain's CDR3 is CASSVGSSVYEQFF. For the CDR3, the DNA is TGTGCCAGCAGCGTAGGAAGTAGCGTATATGAGCAGTTCTTC.

This clone was seen a few times. This chain connects TRBV7-6 to TRBJ1-1, with TRBD1 as a possible D gene (5 bases). V was cut by 3 bases and J by 6 bases, with 20 bases left in between. The CDR3 loop spans 16 amino acids. Germline V CDR1 and CDR2: SGHVS, FNYEAQ. The CDR3 reads CASSLVRGDKRPEAFF. CDR3 bases: TGTGCCAGCAGCTTGGTCCGGGGCGACAAGAGGCCTGAAGCTTTCTTT.

This chain connects TRBV30 to TRBJ2-5, with D tentatively TRBD2 (6 bases). Trimming took 2 bases from V and 5 from J, leaving 12 bases between them. Germline lookup yields CDR1 GTSNPN and CDR2 SVGIG (reference sequence). CDR3 length equals 13 residues. The CDR3 loop reads CAWSIGLAETQYF. For the CDR3, the DNA is TGTGCCTGGAGTATTGGGCTAGCGGAGACCCAGTACTTC.

The V call is TRBV23-1, the J call TRBJ1-2, with D perhaps TRBD1 (5 bases). TRBV23-1 is placed among ORFs of uncertain function. CDR3 length: 15 amino acids. V lost 6 bases and J lost 4, with 18 bases in between. The CDR3 coding sequence is TGCGCCAGCAGCCCTGACAGTTTTTACCGCTATGGCTACACCTTC. Protein product: CASSPDSFYRYGYTF.

The chain uses TRBV6-1 and TRBJ1-5; TRBD1 aligns across 7 bases. Germline loops: CDR1 MNHNS, CDR2 SASEGT. Trimming cost V 2 bases and J 1 base; bases outside gene matches: 8. This CDR3 comprises 17 residues. CDR3 sequence reads: CASSERTGGRSNQPQHF. The CDR3 DNA reads TGTGCCAGCAGTGAAAGGACAGGAGGTAGGAGCAATCAGCCCCAGCATTTT.

This chain links TRBV6-5 with TRBJ2-7; 7 bases agree with TRBD1. The CDR3 loop spans 16 amino acids. Germline V gene lookup returns CDR1 MNHEY and CDR2 SVGAGI. Trimming took 2 bases from V and 0 from J; bases not matched to a gene: 7. CDR3: CASSYGTGVGSYEQYF. The CDR3 bases are TGTGCCAGCAGTTACGGAACAGGGGTCGGCTCCTACGAGCAGTACTTC.

The J gene is TRBJ2-1, the V gene TRBV7-9; tentative D call: TRBD2 (6 bases). With 8 bases removed from V and 2 bases from J, the gap between germline ends came to 16 bases. The CDR3 is made up of 15 amino acids. Germline CDR1 is SEHNR and CDR2 is FQNEAQ (reference sequence). DNA for the CDR3: TGTGCCAGCGATAGGAGGGGTTCAACCTACAATGAGCAGTTCTTC. Its translation is CASDRRGSTYNEQFF.

V usage is TRBV27 and J usage is TRBJ1-5, with unresolved D. CDR3 length equals 18 residues. V was pared by 7 bases and J by 0 bases, with 22 bases between. Germline V gives CDR1 MNHEY, CDR2 SMNVEV (reference sequence). This CDR3 reads CASTPTPGQPYSNQPQHF. The CDR3 region has the DNA TGTGCCAGCACCCCAACCCCGGGCCAACCTTATAGCAATCAGCCCCAGCATTTT.

The chain links TRBV6-6 to TRBJ2-3; no definite D call. CDR1 is MNHNY and CDR2 is SVGAGI in the germline V gene (reference sequence). The ends were cut back, 11 bases at V and 4 bases at J, with 7 bases in the middle. The CDR3 has 10 amino acids. The CDR3 loop reads CAVVADTQYF. The DNA of the CDR3 is TGTGCCGTCGTAGCAGATACGCAGTATTTT.

Only a few counts were recorded for this clone. The chain carries TRBV7-9 and TRBJ2-5; D is unclear. The DNA matches TRBJ2-7 better at its end, which makes the J call doubtful. Germline-derived CDR1 and CDR2 are SEHNR and FQNEAQ (reference sequence). This CDR3 has 14 amino acids. Written as DNA, the CDR3 is TGTGCCAGCAGCTTAGGCAGGTCTCTGGACGAGCAGTACTTC. This translates into CASSLGRSLDEQYF.

This clone was seen a few times. The J gene is TRBJ2-5, the V gene TRBV4-2; D may correspond to TRBD1 or TRBD2 (8 bases each). The assigned J gene may be wrong: the sequence end matches TRBJ2-7 better. The CDR3 length is 17 residues. The germline gives CDR1 LGHNA, CDR2 YNFKEQ. The CDR3 region is CASSHLAGQGASYEQYF. In DNA form, the CDR3 reads TGTGCCAGCAGCCATTTAGCGGGGCAGGGGGCATCCTACGAGCAGTACTTC.

This chain links TRBV2 with TRBJ2-1, with 7 bases identical to TRBD1. V was pared by 7 bases and J by 4 bases, with 10 bases of the junction left unmatched. The CDR3 has 15 residues. The germline V gene encodes CDR1 SNHLY and CDR2 FYNNEI. The CDR3 spells CASIFQGVHYNEQFF. Here the CDR3 DNA reads TGTGCCAGCATTTTCCAGGGGGTTCATTACAATGAGCAGTTCTTC. Looking up the rest from reference TRBV2 and TRBJ2-1 gives the full variable domain: EPEVTQTPSHQVTQMGQEVILRCVPISNHLYFYWYRQILGQKVEFLVSFYNNEISEKSEIFDDQFSVERPDGSNFTLKIRSTKLEDSAMYFCASIFQGVHYNEQFFGPGTRLTVL.

The genes are TRBV19 and TRBJ2-4, with 7 bases identical to TRBD1. Germline trimming cut 5 bases from V and 4 bases from J; bases unmatched to any gene: 11. CDR3 length: 16 residues. Per the germline V gene, CDR1 is LNHDA and CDR2 is SQIVND (reference sequence). CDR3 loop: CASSRGSGTDKNIQYF. The CDR3 DNA reads TGTGCCAGTAGTCGGGGCTCCGGGACAGATAAAAACATTCAGTACTTC. Supplemented by reference TRBV19 and TRBJ2-4, the full variable domain reads DGGITQSPKYLFRKEGQNVTLSCEQNLNHDAMYWYRQDPGQGLRLIYYSQIVNDFQKGDIAEGYSVSREKKESFPLTVTSAQKNPTAFYLCASSRGSGTDKNIQYFGAGTRLSVL.

This clone was recorded once. The V call is TRBV6-5, the J call TRBJ1-5; 7 nucleotides line up with TRBD1. The CDR3 spans 14 residues. Trimming removed 0 bases from V and 5 bases from J; junction bases left unmatched: 1. Per germline, CDR1 MNHEY and CDR2 SVGAGI. CDR3 protein: CASSYSTGYQPQHF. The CDR3, as DNA: TGTGCCAGCAGTTACTCGACAGGGTATCAGCCCCAGCATTTT.

This clone was counted only a few times. The chain is built from TRBV5-1 and TRBJ1-2, with unresolved D. V lost 4 bases to trimming and J lost 0 bases, with 10 bases between them. This CDR3 has 14 residues. Germline loops: CDR1 SGHRS, CDR2 YFSETQ. CDR3 in amino acids: CASSPEETNYGYTF. In DNA form, the CDR3 reads TGCGCCAGCAGCCCCGAGGAGACTAACTATGGCTACACCTTC.

The CDR3 DNA reads as TGTGCCAGTAGTATAGGATGGGGGGCTTATACCTCCGGCGAGCAGTACTTC. Protein sequence: CASSIGWGAYTSGEQYF. The chain couples TRBV19 to TRBJ2-7; the D call may be TRBD1 or TRBD2 (6 bases each). Germline V lookup: CDR1 LNHDA, CDR2 SQIVND (reference sequence). Trimming took off 1 base at V and 6 bases at J, with 22 bases between the two ends. This CDR3 comprises 17 residues.

This chain connects TRBV19 to TRBJ2-3; D remains ambiguous. Germline V CDR1 and CDR2: LNHDA, SQIVND (reference sequence). Trimming stripped 4 bases from V and 0 bases from J, with 14 bases between. This CDR3 comprises 16 residues. For the CDR3, the DNA is TGTGCCAGTAGTAAACCGACAAGTCTTAGCACAGATACGCAGTATTTT. Protein: CASSKPTSLSTDTQYF.

V is TRBV6-4 and J is TRBJ1-1; perhaps TRBD1 as D (6 bases). V lost 3 bases and J lost 4, with 12 bases in between. Germline V gives CDR1 MRHNA, CDR2 SNTAGT. CDR3 length: 14 residues. CDR3 nucleotides: TGTGCCAGCAGTGAATCAGGGGAGGGCACTGAAGCTTTCTTT. Translated: CASSESGEGTEAFF.

The J gene is TRBJ1-3, the V gene TRBV7-6, with D perhaps TRBD1 (6 bases). Germline CDR1 SGHVS, CDR2 FNYEAQ. There are 14 residues in the CDR3. V lost 2 bases, J lost 5 bases, and 10 bases lay in between. The CDR3 nucleotides are TGTGCCAGCAGCTTACAGGGGTCTCGAAACACCATATATTTT. Residues: CASSLQGSRNTIYF.

The rearrangement links TRBV10-3 to TRBJ2-5; 13 nucleotides agree with TRBD2. The J call is in doubt because the DNA end fits TRBJ2-7 better. The CDR3 is 14 residues long. CDR1 and CDR2 (germline): ENHRY, SYGVKD. The CDR3 loop reads CATTTSGGFYEQYF. The DNA of the CDR3 is TGTGCCACCACGACTAGCGGGGGGTTCTACGAGCAGTACTTC.

This sequence joins TRBV19 and TRBJ1-4; perhaps TRBD1 as D (5 bases). The germline V and J ends were trimmed by 6 bases and 0 bases, with 11 bases remaining between them. Germline-derived CDR1 and CDR2 are LNHDA and SQIVND (reference sequence). CDR3 length: 15 amino acids. The CDR3 DNA follows: TGTGCCAGTAGGTTGTCAGGGTCAACTAATGAAAAACTGTTTTTT. Encoded protein: CASRLSGSTNEKLFF.

This chain connects TRBV30 to TRBJ1-1; 8 bases line up with TRBD1. Germline values: CDR1 GTSNPN, CDR2 SVGIG (reference sequence). The trim removed 4 bases at V and 4 bases at J, leaving 11 bases unmatched. This CDR3 is 15 amino acids long. Here the CDR3 reads CAWTGQGGLGTEAFF. The DNA of the CDR3 is TGTGCCTGGACAGGACAGGGTGGTTTGGGCACTGAAGCTTTCTTT.

CDR3 amino acids: CASTRDREVDEQYF. The CDR3 DNA sequence: TGTGCCAGCACCAGGGACAGGGAGGTCGACGAGCAGTACTTC. The rearrangement uses TRBV6-1 and TRBJ2-7; 9 bases align to TRBD1. In germline, CDR1 is MNHNS, CDR2 SASEGT. The CDR3 has 14 residues. The J segment lost 5 bases and the V segment lost 7 bases, leaving 9 bases of the junction unmatched.

The chain carries TRBV5-5 and TRBJ2-7; D unresolved. The CDR3 totals 12 residues. Trimming took 0 bases from V and 6 from J, leaving 7 bases between them. Germline CDR1 and CDR2: SGHKS and YYEKEE (reference sequence). The CDR3 reads CASSLVAGEQYF. The CDR3 coding sequence is TGTGCCAGCAGCTTGGTGGCAGGCGAGCAGTACTTC. The full variable domain, its missing parts supplied by reference TRBV5-5 and TRBJ2-7, is DAGVTQSPTHLIKTRGQQVTLRCSPISGHKSVSWYQQVLGQGPQFIFQYYEKEERGRGNFPDRFSARQFPNYSSELNVNALLLGDSALYLCASSLVAGEQYFGPGTRLTVT.

This sequence joins TRBV7-4 and TRBJ1-2, with D possibly TRBD1 on 6 matching bases. This CDR3 region has 15 residues. The germline CDR1 and CDR2 sequences are SGHVT and SQSDAQ. Trimming cost V 5 bases and J 2 bases, with 15 bases left between them. The CDR3 sequence: CASSRTRTENYGYTF. CDR3 nucleotides: TGTGCCAGCAGCCGCACCAGGACAGAAAACTATGGCTACACCTTC.

The rearrangement uses TRBV10-1 and TRBJ2-1, with D perhaps TRBD2 (7 bases). The CDR3 consists of 14 residues. Trimming stripped 2 bases from V and 6 bases from J, with 11 bases between. Germline V lookup: CDR1 WNHNN, CDR2 SYGVQD (reference sequence). The CDR3 region is CASSEGLGGNEQFF. The CDR3 DNA reads as TGCGCCAGCAGTGAGGGACTAGGGGGCAATGAGCAGTTCTTC.

This clone has just a few counts. The chain links TRBV5-1 to TRBJ1-1; D might be TRBD1 (5 bases). Trimming stripped 1 base from V and 6 bases from J, with 16 bases between. This CDR3 contains 15 residues. Looked up from germline, CDR1 is SGHRS and CDR2 is YFSETQ. The CDR3 sequence: CASSLNLGVGAEAFF. CDR3 coding DNA: TGCGCCAGCAGCTTGAACTTAGGGGTAGGAGCTGAAGCTTTCTTT.